These 17 T cell receptor beta chains came from one sample sequenced in a study of CD8+CD57+ T cells in acquired aplastic anemia. Patients selected for sequencing had displayed CD8+CD57+ cell expansion by flow cytometry. The template used for profiling TCR beta VDJ and CDR3 was genomic DNA. TCRdb recomputed calls from the reads with MiXCR, one row per CDR3 protein. The data hold 150,000 to 180,000 distinct CDR3 sequences, with roughly half observed a single time. The source material was sorted CD4+, CD8+, or CD8+CD57+ T cells (not recorded which) from PBMCs. Receptors were obtained from a human donor with aplastic anemia.

The chain's CDR3 is CASSLGAAFNEQFF. CDR3 DNA sequence: TGTGCCAGCAGCTTAGGGGCAGCCTTCAATGAGCAGTTCTTC. The V gene is TRBV7-2, the J gene TRBJ2-1; D is uncertain. The germline CDR1 and CDR2 sequences are SGHTA and FQGNSA. The CDR3 is made up of 14 amino acids. Trimming shortened V by 1 base and J by 6 bases, and 10 bases separated the two germline ends. The full variable domain, completed using reference TRBV7-2 and TRBJ2-1, is GAGVSQSPSNKVTEKGKDVELRCDPISGHTALYWYRQSLGQGLEFLIYFQGNSAPDKSGLPSDRFSAERTGGSVSTLTIQRTQQEDSAVYLCASSLGAAFNEQFFGPGTRLTVL.

This clonotype was detected only a few times. The chain employs TRBV2 and TRBJ2-5; 10 positions match TRBD1. Germline V CDR1 and CDR2: SNHLY, FYNNEI. The CDR3 length is 15 residues. The V segment lost 6 bases and the J segment 4 bases; nucleotides outside the gene matches: 8. CDR3 nucleotide sequence: TGTGCCAGCAGGGCCGACAGGGGGCCCACAGAGACCCAGTACTTC. Protein product: CASRADRGPTETQYF.

This clonotype was observed at least ten times. This chain links TRBV7-9 with TRBJ2-5; no reliable D call. V shed 6 bases and J shed 1 base, with 12 bases lying between them. This CDR3 is 14 amino acids long. CDR1 SEHNR and CDR2 FQNEAQ come from the germline V gene (reference sequence). The CDR3, as DNA: TGTGCCAGCAGAGCAGTCGGCTCCCAAGAGACCCAGTACTTC. This gives the protein CASRAVGSQETQYF.

V and J are TRBV19 and TRBJ2-2; D assignment may be TRBD1 or TRBD2 (6 bases each). Germline lookup yields CDR1 LNHDA and CDR2 SQIVND (reference sequence). V dropped 8 bases and J dropped 1 base, with 11 bases sitting between them. The CDR3 covers 14 residues. The CDR3 loop is CASGGTRNTGELFF. CDR3 DNA sequence: TGTGCCAGTGGAGGGACACGGAACACCGGGGAGCTGTTTTTT.

A few counts support this clonotype. The V and J genes are TRBV9 and TRBJ2-3, with 8 bases lining up with TRBD2. The trim removed 7 bases at V and 3 bases at J, leaving 4 bases unmatched. CDR3 length: 13 amino acids. CDR1 and CDR2 from the germline V gene are SGDLS and YYNGEE. As DNA, the CDR3 is TGTGCCAGCGACGGGGGGGCAACAGATACGCAGTATTTT. Protein: CASDGGATDTQYF. Combining the CDR3 with reference TRBV9 and TRBJ2-3 gives the whole variable domain DSGVTQTPKHLITATGQRVTLRCSPRSGDLSVYWYQQSLDQGLQFLIQYYNGEERAKGNILERFSAQQFPDLHSELNLSSLELGDSALYFCASDGGATDTQYFGPGTRLTVL.

The chain couples TRBV29-1 to TRBJ2-5; 7 bases are a match to TRBD1. The junction had 6 bases not matched to a gene; V was cut back by 5 bases and J by 0 bases. The CDR3 runs 14 residues. The germline CDR1 and CDR2 sequences are SQVTM and ANQGSEA. The CDR3 sequence: CSVLGGRDQETQYF. CDR3 DNA sequence: TGCAGCGTTTTAGGGGGCCGTGACCAAGAGACCCAGTACTTC.

The chain couples TRBV20-1 to TRBJ2-2; TRBD1 is a possible D gene (5 bases). Germline CDR1 is DFQATT and CDR2 is SNEGSKA (reference sequence). The CDR3 sequence is 14 residues long. The V and J ends lost 0 bases and 6 bases respectively, with 11 bases between them. As DNA, the CDR3 is TGCAGTGCTAGAGATCCAGGGTATCCCGGGGAGCTGTTTTTT. This translates into CSARDPGYPGELFF.

J is TRBJ2-3 and V is TRBV12-3 or TRBV12-4; 9 nucleotides line up with TRBD2. CDR3 size: 16 residues. J lost 7 bases, V lost 7 bases, and 15 bases had no gene match. This CDR3 is CASTDEGLAGSYTQYF. CDR3 DNA: TGTGCCAGCACCGATGAGGGGCTAGCGGGATCGTATACGCAGTATTTT.

The chain couples TRBV18 to TRBJ2-7, with D possibly matching TRBD2 (5 bases). The germline gives CDR1 KGHSH, CDR2 LQKENI. The CDR3 covers 13 residues. The V end lost 3 bases, the J end lost 0 bases, and 6 bases lay between the germline ends. The CDR3 DNA reads TGTGCCAGCTCACCGACTATCTCCTACGAGCAGTACTTC. Its translation is CASSPTISYEQYF.

This chain uses TRBV20-1 with TRBJ1-2; D not resolved. Trimming shortened V by 0 bases and J by 7 bases, and 3 bases separated the two germline ends. This CDR3 comprises 10 residues. The germline gives CDR1 DFQATT, CDR2 SNEGSKA (reference sequence). The CDR3 loop is CSARDRGYTF. The CDR3 nucleotides read TGCAGTGCTAGAGACCGTGGCTACACCTTC.

The genes are TRBV7-8 and TRBJ2-7, with 7 positions matching TRBD1. Germline V gene lookup returns CDR1 SGHVS and CDR2 FQNEAQ. V shed 5 bases and J 2 bases; nucleotides not matched to a gene: 9. This CDR3 is 15 amino acids long. Here the CDR3 DNA reads TGTGCCAGCAGCCCAGGGACAGCCATCCCCTACGAGCAGTACTTC. Amino acid sequence: CASSPGTAIPYEQYF. The variable domain in full, with the rest retrieved from reference TRBV7-8 and TRBJ2-7, is GAGVSQSPRYKVAKRGQDVALRCDPISGHVSLFWYQQALGQGPEFLTYFQNEAQLDKSGLPSDRFFAERPEGSVSTLKIQRTQQEDSAVYLCASSPGTAIPYEQYFGPGTRLTVT.

This clonotype was observed at least ten times. This chain connects TRBV6-5 to TRBJ1-1, with 7 bases that match TRBD1. Unmatched junction bases numbered 5, after V lost 3 bases and J lost 4 bases. Germline V gene data show CDR1 as MNHEY and CDR2 as SVGAGI. The CDR3 length is 14 residues. CDR3 nucleotide sequence: TGTGCCAGCAGTTATCGACAGGGCAGCACTGAAGCTTTCTTT. Its protein is CASSYRQGSTEAFF.

Ten or more counts support this clonotype. The gene calls are TRBV6-5 and TRBJ1-2, with 8 bases aligning to TRBD1. The CDR3 totals 14 residues. V lost 2 bases and J lost 4; bases outside the gene matches: 3. Per germline, CDR1 MNHEY and CDR2 SVGAGI. CDR3 residues: CASSYEQGGYGYTF. Written as DNA, the CDR3 is TGTGCCAGCAGTTACGAACAGGGGGGCTATGGCTACACCTTC.

The chain links TRBV2 to TRBJ1-5; D uncertain. The CDR3 consists of 15 residues. CDR1 is SNHLY, CDR2 FYNNEI, per germline. With 5 bases removed from V and 0 bases from J, the gap between germline ends came to 11 bases. The CDR3 spells CASSTGRVSNQPQHF. As DNA, the CDR3 is TGTGCCAGCAGTACCGGGAGAGTTAGCAATCAGCCCCAGCATTTT.

This clonotype has a count of ten or more. Here the CDR3 DNA reads TGTGCCAGCAGTTTATCTAGCGGGGGGAGCTCCTACGAGCAGTACTTC. Its protein product is CASSLSSGGSSYEQYF. This chain connects TRBV2 to TRBJ2-7; 11 nucleotides agree with TRBD2. The germline gives CDR1 SNHLY, CDR2 FYNNEI. The length of the CDR3 is 16 residues. With 5 bases clipped from V and 0 bases from J, the junction kept 6 bases outside the gene matches. Based on the CDR3 plus reference TRBV2 and TRBJ2-7, the full variable domain is EPEVTQTPSHQVTQMGQEVILRCVPISNHLYFYWYRQILGQKVEFLVSFYNNEISEKSEIFDDQFSVERPDGSNFTLKIRSTKLEDSAMYFCASSLSSGGSSYEQYFGPGTRLTVT.

The chain couples TRBV12-3 or TRBV12-4 to TRBJ2-1; 9 positions agree with TRBD1. The CDR3 runs to 15 residues. As DNA, the CDR3 is TGTGCTAGGCCCCGGGACAGGGTGGCCTACAATGAGCAGTTCTTC. Its translation: CARPRDRVAYNEQFF.

In this sample, this clonotype turned up many times. This chain joins TRBV29-1 and TRBJ2-2; D tentatively fits TRBD1 or TRBD2 (5 bases each). Trimming took off 7 bases at V and 3 bases at J, with 12 bases between the two ends. This CDR3 comprises 13 residues. Germline CDR1 and CDR2: SQVTM and ANQGSEA. The DNA of the CDR3 is TGCAGCGCGGGGCGGGCTCACACCGGGGAGCTGTTTTTT. It specifies CSAGRAHTGELFF.